This T cell receptor (beta chain) is drawn from a study of cytomegalovirus exposure and HLA in healthy donors (dated 2017 in TCRdb). Broadly, across the study: An earlier analysis of roughly 570 of the donors reported approximately 300 Gb of sequence data and 100 million to 120 million unique TCR beta sequences obtained from about 179 million T cells. Along with the approximately 650-subject first cohort, a separate validation cohort of over 90 different subjects was used. The later analysis used no new phenotypic data to find candidate immune exposures, relying instead on TCR beta sequences and their occurrence across donors. Typing coverage varied by locus: 629-630 donors for A, B, C, DRB1 and DQB1; more than 500 for DQA1; approximately 570 for DPA1; approximately 490 for DPB1. Roughly 300 gigabases of sequencing data and approximately 84 million unique TCR sequences were included in an early release covering several hundred HLA-typed donors. HLA typing included class I and class II loci at four-digit resolution. Across about 380 genotyped donors of the cohort, an average of roughly 200,000 unique TCR beta nucleotide sequences per donor were sequenced, and approximately 17% of those sequences were non-productive. Every repertoire in the discovery cohort had been generated on one and the same sequencing platform. To decide whether each TCR beta V gene segment behaved as functional or pseudogenic, an earlier analysis of nearly 600 of the donors relied on high-throughput TCR beta sequencing. To predict cytomegalovirus infection status, the study brought together high-throughput TCR immunosequencing, statistical association of individual TCRs with disease status, and machine learning. The aim of the study was to test whether cataloging public T cell receptors could identify signatures of past pathogen exposure. A later genetic analysis took genome-wide SNP genotypes for about 55% of the roughly 670 donors and used that subset as a discovery cohort. A later analysis re-examined previously published TCR beta repertoires from over 500 donors and added high-resolution HLA genotyping to investigate patterns of TCR occurrence. Roughly 5 DR-DQ haplotypes were treated as single units for association and clustering because of strong linkage in the cohort. The study used immunosequencing to profile the T cell repertoires of several hundred subjects and linked those repertoires to cytomegalovirus serostatus. Donor age, sex, ethnicity and CMV serostatus were compiled alongside the repertoire data. Of the roughly 400 genotyped donors, about 80% fell in the genetic ancestry cluster associated with self-reported Caucasian donors.

Preparation of the library involved the immunoSEQ multiplex PCR assay. A mixture of 60 forward primers for TCR Vbeta segments and 13 reverse primers for TCR Jbeta segments was used in the multiplex PCR. Amplification of the CDR3 region of rearranged TCR beta genes was performed with a multiplex PCR assay on genomic DNA. Amplified TCR beta libraries were sequenced as 87-base-pair reads on the Illumina HiSeq System. The authors' analysis ran thus. A later analysis counted about 80 million unique TCR beta chains across the 666 repertoires, and some 11 million of these chains were shared by at least two donors. A nearest-neighbor algorithm error-corrected the raw reads and collapsed the reads into unique sequences, merging closely related sequences to remove PCR and sequencing errors. V, D and J gene segments were assigned by aligning CDR3 sequences to IMGT reference sequences. Each retained sequence needed at least a six-nucleotide match to both a V gene segment and a J gene segment. A rearrangement counted as productive if the CDR3 had no stop codons and remained in frame with V and J, and every other rearrangement counted as non-productive. Following IMGT convention, CDR3 was defined as the stretch from the second conserved V-encoded cysteine up to the conserved J-encoded phenylalanine. Sequences without an unambiguous match to a single V gene segment were excluded from the earlier analysis of over 500 of the donors. An earlier analysis of a few hundred of the donors called V segments functional above 56.7% productive rearrangements and segregating when the between-donor standard deviation exceeded 5%. A statistical classification framework was developed to diagnose cytomegalovirus status using the catalog of TCR beta chain sequences. V and J gene assignment, in a later analysis, came from comparing TCR nucleotide sequences with IMGT/GENE-DB human TR gene sequences. A later analysis assigned CDR3 sequences and most-parsimonious VDJ recombination scenarios with the TCRdist pipeline. In a later analysis, every TCR beta chain was defined by the combination of its CDR3 amino acid sequence and its V-gene family, and reads without a unique V-gene family were dropped. In a later analysis, around 600 highly shared, low-generation-probability nucleotide sequences were removed to address suspected cross-contamination and a sequencing artifact. A later analysis calculated a clonal expansion index for each public chain from normalized within-repertoire ranks of inferred template counts. A later analysis computed generation probabilities with a VDJ recombination model fitted to out-of-frame rearrangements, and checked the results against IGoR. Hypergeometric tests were used in a later analysis to score TCR-TCR, TCR-HLA and TCR-CMV co-occurrence, with a repertoire-size bias correction applied to the TCR pairs. In a later analysis, false discovery rates were estimated by permuting HLA or CMV assignments 20 times. In a later analysis, co-occurring TCRs were grouped with DBSCAN, and TCRdist sequence similarity was added when clustering was performed within HLA-allele-positive subsets. For co-occurrence clustering, repertoires with fewer than 30,000 or more than 120,000 public chains were excluded, along with about five repertoires with anomalous nucleotide sharing. The table comes from immuneACCESS by way of TCRdb, which keeps in-frame sequences with V and J called. Part of the clones is missing from these tables; in studies checked, under half for an unresolved V gene and the rest for unknown reasons. The DNA gave D and trimming, while V, J and clone size come from that table. Recorded for this sample are approximately 100,000 clones; roughly 85% of them occurred a single time. Together, the top ten hold 2.5% to 3.5% of the sample.

Results and caveats for the whole study, not just this receptor: A further reported finding was that TCR beta sequences accurately predicted the HLA-A and HLA-B alleles for most subjects in the first cohort. The study gave a list of 150 to 200 TCR beta chains associated with cytomegalovirus. Strong co-occurrence of HLA alleles, especially DR and DQ, made assigning TCR associations to individual alleles difficult. In vitro tests confirmed that a few of the cytomegalovirus-associated TCR beta chains recognize cytomegalovirus antigens. CMV serostatus was the only immune exposure information available for the cohort. The classifier was reported to diagnose cytomegalovirus status with high specificity and sensitivity in both the original and validation cohorts. Compared with the roughly 670-donor mean, donors in an Asian-associated ancestry cluster had fewer N-insertions in productive TCRs, according to a later genetic analysis. The presence/absence analyses assumed that sequencing depth was roughly uniform across donors, and that assumption may not be true. A later analysis associated approximately 17,000 TCR beta sequences with specific HLA alleles at a false discovery rate of 0.05. Most TCR sequences were seen in very few donors, while some public TCRs were found in many individuals. Because counts were too low, about 15 rarely observed V segments, including chromosome 9 orphons, were left out of the earlier analysis of 587 of the donors. A later analysis found that TCR association rates varied across HLA loci, with DRB1 alleles showing the most associated TCRs and HLA-C alleles the fewest. According to the authors, the approach could potentially be generalized to other disease states and immunological phenotypes. Linkage disequilibrium might explain the correlated functional status among segregating V segments, but an unknown experimental factor could not be excluded. An association between a missense DCLRE1C variant and V-gene and J-gene trimming of TCR beta chains was found in a later genetic analysis and replicated in an independent cohort. In a later analysis, several top co-occurrence clusters were reported to appear linked to parvovirus B19, influenza, CMV and Epstein-Barr virus. In an earlier analysis of some 550 of the donors, most TCR beta V segments were observed in productive rearrangements about 87% or about 30% of the time, broadly matching IMGT annotations. The sequencing pipeline was judged likely to have produced a cluster of highly shared sequence variants as a technical artifact. According to a later analysis, most CMV-associated TCR beta chains appeared to be HLA-restricted, and the HLA associations seemed to be driven largely by CMV exposure. Compared with equally common non-associated chains, HLA-associated TCR beta chains in a later analysis were more clonally expanded and had lower generation probabilities. Because HLA typing was missing for some donors at each locus, association tests included only the typed subset. This cohort had only TCR beta chains sequenced, and the lack of alpha or paired-chain data limited which features could be detected. Some IMGT-functional V segments, including TRBV6-2 and TRBV6-3, could not be told apart with the 87-base-pair reads, so those segments were excluded.

In total, 600 or so healthy bone marrow donors made up the cohort. All cohort members were sampled while nominally healthy, although unrecorded immune exposures were likely present. The donor was CMV seronegative and belonged to the group of 352 seronegative cohort members. Every donor gave a peripheral blood sample, and the peripheral blood mononuclear cells from that sample were used for TCR beta sequencing. The Qiagen DNeasy Blood Extraction Kit was used to extract genomic DNA from the blood cell samples. The CDR3 starts with the cysteine, ends with the phenylalanine, and has 13 residues. Left in the record is the CDR3 DNA by itself, 39 bases read in frame from the first base. CDR1 SGHRS and CDR2 YFSETQ are derived from the germline V gene. V and J are truncated by 5 bases and 0 bases respectively, leaving an intervening sequence of 6 bases. A word on this clone: No antigen is known for it. No base qualities exist here, and no much larger clone lies one base off it.

The specimen sequenced was PBMCs. The chain links TRBV5-1 with TRBJ1-5; the D gene cannot be named for sure. This TCR derives from a woman in her thirties or forties in good health and CMV-seronegative. The sequence in DNA is TGCGCCAGCAGGGGGAGTAGCAATCAGCCCCAGCATTTT. Translated, it gives CASRGSSNQPQHF.